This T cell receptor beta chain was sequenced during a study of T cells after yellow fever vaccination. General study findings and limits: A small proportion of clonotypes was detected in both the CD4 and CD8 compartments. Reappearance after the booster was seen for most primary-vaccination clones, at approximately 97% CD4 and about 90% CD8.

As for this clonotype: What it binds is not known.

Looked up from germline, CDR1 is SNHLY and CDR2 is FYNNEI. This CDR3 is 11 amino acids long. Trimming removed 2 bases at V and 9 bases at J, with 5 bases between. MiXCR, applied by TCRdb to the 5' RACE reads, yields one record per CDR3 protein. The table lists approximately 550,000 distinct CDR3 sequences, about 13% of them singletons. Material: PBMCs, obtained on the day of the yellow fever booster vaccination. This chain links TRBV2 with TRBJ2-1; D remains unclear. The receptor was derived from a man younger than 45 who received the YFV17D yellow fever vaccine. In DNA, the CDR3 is TGTGCCAGCAGTGAACTCGCTGAGCAGTTCTTC. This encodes CASSELAEQFF.